Below, 25 T cell receptor beta chains from the same sample are listed, as sequenced in a study of blood T cell repertoires in COVID-19. Some clones are missing from TCRdb's copy, which holds only in-frame ones; the method was immunoSEQ multiplex PCR. The sample has fewer than 250,000 clones, around four fifths seen once. The sequencing input was peripheral blood. These receptors all stem from a woman in her fifties or sixties with acute or convalescent COVID-19.

The chain links TRBV27 to TRBJ1-6; 9 nucleotides align to TRBD1. The germline V gene encodes CDR1 MNHEY and CDR2 SMNVEV (reference sequence). The CDR3 spans 15 residues. V trimming: 4 bases; J trimming: 6 bases; junction bases outside the gene matches: 4. This chain's CDR3 is CASSSGTGSNSPLHF. In DNA, the CDR3 is TGTGCCAGCAGTTCCGGGACAGGGTCTAATTCACCCCTCCACTTT.

This rearrangement joins TRBV23-1 to TRBJ2-2, with D possibly TRBD1 on 6 matching bases. TRBV23-1 is placed among ORFs of uncertain function. Trimming left V 3 bases short and J 1 base short, with 15 bases between. The CDR3 totals 17 residues. DNA for the CDR3: TGCGCCAGCAGTCACCCGACGGGGACAATGAACACCGGGGAGCTGTTTTTT. It codes for CASSHPTGTMNTGELFF.

The chain uses TRBV28 and TRBJ1-2, with a possible D match to TRBD1 (6 bases). Trimming stripped 8 bases from V and 8 bases from J, with 18 bases between. CDR1 is MDHEN, CDR2 SYDVKM, per germline. CDR3 size: 13 residues. The CDR3 DNA reads as TGTGCCAGCTCCCTAGGGGGGGGTAGGGGCTACACCTTC. This translates into CASSLGGGRGYTF.

The chain uses TRBV10-1 and TRBJ2-5; 12 bases align to TRBD2. Germline CDR1 WNHNN, CDR2 SYGVQD (reference sequence). V dropped 3 bases and J dropped 5; count of bases not matched to a gene: 4. This CDR3 has 15 amino acids. The CDR3 bases are TGCGCCAGCAGTGATCGGACTAGCGGGACGGAGACCCAGTACTTC. Its protein product is CASSDRTSGTETQYF.

Note on this clone: Other DNA sequences in this specimen translate into the identical CDR3. The chain uses TRBV29-1 and TRBJ2-3, with D perhaps matching TRBD2 (6 bases). From germline, CDR1 is SQVTM and CDR2 ANQGSEA. This CDR3 is 11 amino acids long. Trimming left V 6 bases short and J 4 bases short, with 8 bases between. The CDR3 region has the DNA TGCAGCGTCTGGAGGGCAGATACGCAGTATTTT. This codes for CSVWRADTQYF.

The table lists this clone with a few counts. V usage is TRBV7-2 and J usage is TRBJ1-1; D call uncertain. Trimming left V 5 bases short and J 0 bases short, with 7 bases between. Looked up from germline, CDR1 is SGHTA and CDR2 is FQGNSA. The CDR3 is 13 residues long. The CDR3 loop reads CASSPHMNTEAFF. The CDR3 DNA reads as TGTGCCAGCAGCCCGCACATGAACACTGAAGCTTTCTTT.

The V call is TRBV28, the J call TRBJ2-5; possible D gene TRBD2, 5 bases. The V gene's germline CDR1 is MDHEN and CDR2 SYDVKM. CDR3 length: 15 residues. V dropped 10 bases and J dropped 5 bases, with 23 bases sitting between them. CDR3 sequence: CATDYVGGDLETQYF. As DNA, the CDR3 is TGTGCCACCGACTATGTGGGCGGTGACCTCGAGACCCAGTACTTC.

The chain couples TRBV27 to TRBJ2-3; possible D gene TRBD2, 7 bases. The germline gives CDR1 MNHEY, CDR2 SMNVEV (reference sequence). V was pared by 5 bases and J by 3 bases, with 15 bases between. This CDR3 region has 15 residues. DNA of the CDR3: TGTGCCAGCAGTCAACAGGAGGGGGGGACAGATACGCAGTATTTT. Translation gives CASSQQEGGTDTQYF.

The gene calls are TRBV19 and TRBJ2-7; a weak D match, TRBD1 (6 bases). This CDR3 contains 15 residues. Germline CDR1 reads LNHDA; CDR2 reads SQIVND (reference sequence). The ends were cut back, 4 bases at V and 2 bases at J, with 15 bases in the middle. The CDR3 DNA follows: TGTGCCAGTAGTAACTCCCGGGACACAACCTACGAGCAGTACTTC. Its protein is CASSNSRDTTYEQYF.

This clone was observed a handful of times. At the DNA level, this CDR3 is encoded by other sequences in the same sample as well. The chain couples TRBV5-1 to TRBJ2-3; TRBD2 is a possible D gene (6 bases). V lost 2 bases to trimming and J lost 1 base, with 11 bases between them. CDR1 and CDR2 (germline): SGHRS, YFSETQ. This CDR3 contains 15 residues. DNA of the CDR3: TGCGCCAGCAGCTTTGGGGGGTCGGGCACAGATACGCAGTATTTT. As protein: CASSFGGSGTDTQYF.

The J gene is TRBJ2-7, the V gene TRBV6-5; D may be TRBD1 (6 bases). CDR1 is MNHEY and CDR2 is SVGAGI in the germline V gene. Trimming removed 6 bases at V and 1 base at J, with 13 bases between. The CDR3 is 14 amino acids. CDR3 protein: CASRLTGPSYEQYF. CDR3 in DNA: TGTGCCAGCAGATTAACAGGGCCTTCCTACGAGCAGTACTTC.

The chain joins TRBV5-8 to TRBJ2-1; TRBD1 agrees at 7 bases. Per the germline V gene, CDR1 is SGHTS and CDR2 is YDEGEE. Trimming took 3 bases from V and 6 from J; bases not matched to a gene: 6. This CDR3 contains 14 residues. CDR3 coding DNA: TGTGCCAGCAGCTACGACAGGGCCGGCAATGAGCAGTTCTTC. Translating gives CASSYDRAGNEQFF.

V usage is TRBV7-9 and J usage is TRBJ2-5, with TRBD2 matching over 11 bases. Germline V CDR1 and CDR2: SEHNR, FQNEAQ (reference sequence). This CDR3 contains 15 residues. Trimming removed 5 bases from V and 7 bases from J; junction bases left unmatched: 9. This CDR3 is CASSPGTSGPGTQYF. CDR3 sequence (DNA): TGTGCCAGCAGCCCAGGGACTAGCGGCCCCGGGACCCAGTACTTC.

J is TRBJ2-1 and V is TRBV5-1, with D perhaps TRBD1 (6 bases). CDR1 and CDR2 from the germline V gene are SGHRS and YFSETQ. Trimming stripped 4 bases from V and 9 bases from J, with 17 bases between. The CDR3 has 14 amino acids. The CDR3: CASSPVSGAGEQFF. CDR3 DNA: TGCGCCAGCAGCCCTGTGTCAGGGGCTGGTGAGCAGTTCTTC. The whole variable domain, remainder taken from reference TRBV5-1 and TRBJ2-1, is KAGVTQTPRYLIKTRGQQVTLSCSPISGHRSVSWYQQTPGQGLQFLFEYFSETQRNKGNFPGRFSGRQFSNSRSEMNVSTLELGDSALYLCASSPVSGAGEQFFGPGTRLTVL.

This chain connects TRBV13 to TRBJ1-1; maybe TRBD1 (6 bases). The CDR3 has 16 amino acids. Per the germline V gene, CDR1 is PRHDT and CDR2 is FYEKMQ (reference sequence). The V end lost 4 bases, the J end lost 1 base, and 16 bases lay between the germline ends. In DNA form, the CDR3 reads TGTGCCAGCAGCTCGCCGGGAAGGGGGACGAACACTGAAGCTTTCTTT. This codes for CASSSPGRGTNTEAFF.

The V call is TRBV19, the J call TRBJ2-3; TRBD2 matches 7 bases. CDR1 is LNHDA, CDR2 SQIVND, per germline (reference sequence). V lost 2 bases to trimming and J lost 0 bases; unmatched junction nucleotides: 5. The CDR3 spans 16 residues. DNA of the CDR3: TGTGCCAGTAGTATAAGTCTAGCGGCTAGCACAGATACGCAGTATTTT. Amino acid sequence: CASSISLAASTDTQYF.

The chain joins TRBV2 to TRBJ2-1, with unresolved D. The germline V gene has CDR1 SNHLY and CDR2 FYNNEI. This CDR3 comprises 12 residues. The V end was cut by 3 bases, the J end by 7 bases, with 7 bases between. CDR3 amino acids: CASSDYMNEQFF. CDR3 coding DNA: TGTGCCAGCAGTGACTATATGAATGAGCAGTTCTTC.

This chain joins TRBV7-2 and TRBJ1-5, with D maybe TRBD1 (6 bases). CDR1 and CDR2 from the germline V gene are SGHTA and FQGNSA. V lost 6 bases and J 3 bases, leaving 12 bases between the germline ends. The length of the CDR3 is 14 residues. CDR3 loop: CASSLRDNNQPQHF. Written as DNA, the CDR3 is TGTGCCAGCAGTTTACGGGACAACAATCAGCCCCAGCATTTT.

The chain carries TRBV7-9 and TRBJ2-1, with 8 bases fitting TRBD2. The CDR3 runs 15 residues. The V gene's germline CDR1 is SEHNR and CDR2 FQNEAQ (reference sequence). J was trimmed by 3 bases and V by 1 base; bases with no gene match: 2. In DNA form, the CDR3 reads TGTGCCAGCAGCTTAGTAGCGGGGAGCTACAATGAGCAGTTCTTC. This encodes CASSLVAGSYNEQFF.

The V and J genes are TRBV25-1 and TRBJ2-7; D perhaps matches TRBD1 (7 bases). The CDR3 is 16 residues long. Germline CDR1 reads MGHDK; CDR2 reads SYGVNS. The V gene lost 2 bases and the J gene lost 8 bases, with 22 bases spanning the gap. CDR3 sequence reads: CASSEGGGGADGKQYF. CDR3 coding DNA: TGTGCCAGCAGTGAAGGTGGAGGGGGCGCGGATGGAAAGCAGTACTTC.

This clone appeared once. The rearrangement uses TRBV11-2 and TRBJ2-4; 7 bases are a match to TRBD2. The CDR3 is 16 amino acids. CDR1 is SGHAT and CDR2 is FQNNGV in the germline V gene. Losses at the gene ends were 5 bases for V and 0 bases for J; bases not matched to a gene: 7. This CDR3 is CASSPLAVLAKNIQYF. The CDR3 DNA reads as TGTGCCAGCAGCCCCCTAGCGGTACTAGCCAAAAACATTCAGTACTTC.

This chain links TRBV27 with TRBJ2-1; 8 bases match TRBD1. The CDR3 runs 15 residues. CDR1 is MNHEY and CDR2 is SMNVEV in the germline V gene (reference sequence). V gave up 8 bases and J gave up 5 bases; unmatched junction bases: 11. The CDR3 protein is CASQGQGIPNNEQFF. The CDR3 nucleotides read TGTGCCAGCCAAGGACAGGGAATCCCCAACAATGAGCAGTTCTTC.

The J gene is TRBJ2-7, the V gene TRBV6-5; weak D call: TRBD2 (5 bases). Trimming removed 7 bases at V and 7 bases at J, with 17 bases between. CDR1 and CDR2 from the germline V gene are MNHEY and SVGAGI. The CDR3 is 13 amino acids. CDR3 loop: CASIFPSSGEQYF. CDR3 in DNA: TGTGCCAGCATTTTCCCCTCATCGGGGGAGCAGTACTTC.

The chain recombines TRBV3-1 (or the pseudogene TRBV3-2) with TRBJ2-2; D gene ambiguous. This CDR3 region has 13 residues. V lost 4 bases to trimming and J lost 3 bases, with 6 bases between them. CDR1 is LGHDT and CDR2 is YNNKEL in the germline V gene (reference sequence). The DNA of the CDR3 is TGTGCCAGCAGCCCAATGTACACCGGGGAGCTGTTTTTT. It specifies CASSPMYTGELFF.

The chain carries TRBV9 and TRBJ2-7, with TRBD2 matching 7 bases. CDR1 is SGDLS, CDR2 YYNGEE, per germline. This CDR3 comprises 14 residues. Trimming took 0 bases from V and 3 from J; bases not matched to a gene: 3. Here the CDR3 DNA reads TGTGCCAGCAGCGTAGGCGGGAGCAGCTACGAGCAGTACTTC. This encodes CASSVGGSSYEQYF.